The 12 T cell receptor beta chains in this list originate from one sample, sequenced in a study of blood T cell repertoires in COVID-19. The table came from immunoSEQ multiplex PCR; TCRdb's copy has only in-frame clones and leaves some out. The sample has 95,000 to 120,000 clones, approximately 85% seen once; the top ten hold about 3.6%. Sequenced input: peripheral blood. The receptors derive from a man in his forties or fifties with acute or convalescent COVID-19.

V gene TRBV13 combines with J gene TRBJ1-1, with 8 bases lining up with TRBD1. Germline loops: CDR1 PRHDT, CDR2 FYEKMQ (reference sequence). There are 16 residues in the CDR3. Unmatched junction bases numbered 11, after V lost 5 bases and J lost 3 bases. The CDR3 loop is CASSPRTGPFYTEAFF. For the CDR3, the DNA is TGTGCCAGCAGCCCTAGGACAGGGCCATTTTACACTGAAGCTTTCTTT.

This chain links TRBV6-6 with TRBJ1-1; possible D gene TRBD1, 6 bases. V lost 6 bases to trimming and J lost 1 base, with 6 bases between them. The CDR3 runs to 12 residues. Germline CDR1 MNHNY, CDR2 SVGAGI (reference sequence). Here the CDR3 reads CASRQGNTEAFF. In DNA form, the CDR3 reads TGTGCCAGCAGACAGGGGAACACTGAAGCTTTCTTT.

As regards this clone: Within the sample, other DNA sequences also encode this same CDR3. The CDR3 loop is CASSLASGGTDTQYF. The CDR3 region has the DNA TGTGCCAGCAGCTTGGCTAGCGGGGGCACAGATACGCAGTATTTT. V usage is TRBV7-2 and J usage is TRBJ2-3, with TRBD2 matching 9 bases. This CDR3 is 15 amino acids long. J lost 1 base, V lost 3 bases, and 2 bases had no gene match. Germline lookup yields CDR1 SGHTA and CDR2 FQGNSA.

The chain links TRBV15 to TRBJ1-2, with 8 bases lining up with TRBD1. The CDR3 is 14 residues long. CDR1 LNHNV and CDR2 YYDKDF come from the germline V gene (reference sequence). The V gene end was trimmed by 4 bases and the J gene end by 6 bases; junction bases not matched to a gene: 7. CDR3 nucleotides: TGTGCCACCAGCACCGGGCGACAGGGGCATGGCTACACCTTC. This gives the protein CATSTGRQGHGYTF. Filled out from reference TRBV15 and TRBJ1-2, the complete variable domain reads DAMVIQNPRYQVTQFGKPVTLSCSQTLNHNVMYWYQQKSSQAPKLLFHYYDKDFNNEADTPDNFQSRRPNTSFCFLDIRSPGLGDTAMYLCATSTGRQGHGYTFGSGTRLTVV.

This rearrangement joins TRBV19 to TRBJ1-2, with D possibly TRBD1 on 5 matching bases. Looked up from germline, CDR1 is LNHDA and CDR2 is SQIVND (reference sequence). The CDR3 extends over 13 amino acids. Between the trimmed V and J ends, which lost 3 bases and 7 bases, there was a span of 12 bases. CDR3 residues: CASSIEGVSGYTF. CDR3 sequence (DNA): TGTGCCAGTAGTATTGAAGGGGTGAGTGGCTACACCTTC. Full variable domain (outside the CDR3, taken from reference TRBV19 and TRBJ1-2): DGGITQSPKYLFRKEGQNVTLSCEQNLNHDAMYWYRQDPGQGLRLIYYSQIVNDFQKGDIAEGYSVSREKKESFPLTVTSAQKNPTAFYLCASSIEGVSGYTFGSGTRLTVV.

V and J are TRBV7-9 and TRBJ2-3, with TRBD1 identical over 7 bases. CDR3 length: 15 residues. Germline CDR1 is SEHNR and CDR2 is FQNEAQ (reference sequence). After removal of 5 bases from V and 1 base from J, the junction contained 6 bases not matched to a gene. The CDR3 DNA follows: TGTGCCAGCAGCGCCACAGGGGTAGGCACAGATACGCAGTATTTT. Its translation: CASSATGVGTDTQYF.

This rearrangement joins TRBV6-5 to TRBJ2-2; TRBD1 aligns across 9 bases. CDR1 is MNHEY, CDR2 SVGAGI, per germline. This CDR3 contains 13 residues. V trimming: 6 bases; J trimming: 6 bases; junction bases outside the gene matches: 2. DNA for the CDR3: TGTGCCAGCAGCCGACAGGGGGCCGGGGAGCTGTTTTTT. Protein sequence: CASSRQGAGELFF.

This chain joins TRBV7-8 and TRBJ2-2, with unresolved D. Trimming removed 5 bases from V and 6 bases from J, with 7 bases in between. This CDR3 has 12 amino acids. Germline V CDR1 and CDR2: SGHVS, FQNEAQ. The CDR3 sequence is CASSPLSGELFF. The CDR3 DNA reads TGTGCCAGCAGCCCCTTATCCGGGGAGCTGTTTTTT.

The CDR3 nucleotides read TGTGCCTGGAGTGTATTTTACTTGAGCTACGAGCAGTACTTC. It translates to CAWSVFYLSYEQYF. The chain joins TRBV30 to TRBJ2-7; D is ambiguous. The germline CDR1 and CDR2 sequences are GTSNPN and SVGIG (reference sequence). Trimming shortened V by 0 bases and J by 3 bases, and 12 bases separated the two germline ends. This CDR3 is built from 14 residues.

The chain links TRBV12-5 to TRBJ1-1; TRBD1 is a possible D gene (6 bases). Germline loops: CDR1 LGHNT, CDR2 FRNRAP. Trimming left V 3 bases short and J 3 bases short, with 8 bases between. This CDR3 region has 13 residues. The CDR3 DNA sequence: TGTGCTAGTGGTTTAGGGGGTTACACTGAAGCTTTCTTT. Translation: CASGLGGYTEAFF.

The V call is TRBV27, the J call TRBJ2-1, with D possibly TRBD1 on 6 matching bases. V gave up 3 bases and J gave up 1 base, with 7 bases separating them. Germline V gene data show CDR1 as MNHEY and CDR2 as SMNVEV (reference sequence). This CDR3 is built from 14 residues. In DNA, the CDR3 is TGTGCCAGCAGTTTCGGGACATCCTACAATGAGCAGTTCTTC. Translating gives CASSFGTSYNEQFF.

The V gene is TRBV20-1, the J gene TRBJ2-7, with unresolved D. The CDR3 consists of 11 residues. V lost 6 bases and J lost 4, with 10 bases in between. Germline lookup yields CDR1 DFQATT and CDR2 SNEGSKA (reference sequence). In DNA, the CDR3 is TGCAGTGCGTTCGCGGATTACGAGCAGTACTTC. Protein: CSAFADYEQYF.